This record concerns one T cell receptor (beta chain) sequence. The antigen remains undetermined. The source of the sample is a study of glioma-infiltrating T cells after dendritic cell vaccination. Study as a whole: Patients had newly diagnosed or recurrent glioblastoma and received dendritic cell vaccines. Findings and caveats of the study: Higher pretreatment TIL content predicted longer progression-free time and survival.

The immunoSEQ assay amplified TCRB CDR3 from up to roughly 2 ug DNA. Primers: 60 V beta forward and 13 J beta reverse. Profiled with immunoSEQ multiplex PCR; TCRdb holds only in-frame clones, not every one. The sample has over 65,000 clones, 85% seen once. The time point denotes: after dendritic cell vaccination, including at tumor progression/relapse. The receptor's source is a human donor with glioblastoma. Sequencing was performed on blood, taken after dendritic cell vaccination.

The chain's CDR3 is CKGQGHSNQPQHF. DNA for the CDR3: TGCAAAGGGCAGGGACATAGCAATCAGCCCCAGCATTTT. The chain uses TRBV21-1 and TRBJ1-5; the DNA was not compared with TRBD1, the D call given in the table. TRBV21-1 is designated a pseudogene. CDR3 size: 13 residues.